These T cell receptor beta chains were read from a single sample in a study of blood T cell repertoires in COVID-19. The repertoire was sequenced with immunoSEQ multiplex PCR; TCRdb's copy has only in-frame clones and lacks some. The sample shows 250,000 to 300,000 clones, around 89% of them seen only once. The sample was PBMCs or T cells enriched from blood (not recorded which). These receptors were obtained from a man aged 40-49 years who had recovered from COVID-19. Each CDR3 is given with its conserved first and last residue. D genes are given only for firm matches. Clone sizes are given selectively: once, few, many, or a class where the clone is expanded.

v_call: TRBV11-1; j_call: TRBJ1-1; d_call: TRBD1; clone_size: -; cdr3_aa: CASSVQGANTEAFF; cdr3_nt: TGTGCCAGCAGCGTACAGGGGGCGAACACTGAAGCTTTCTTT
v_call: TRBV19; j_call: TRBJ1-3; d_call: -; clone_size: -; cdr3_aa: CASSTPERRLMNTIYF; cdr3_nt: TGTGCCAGTAGTACCCCCGAACGGCGGCTGATGAACACCATATATTTT
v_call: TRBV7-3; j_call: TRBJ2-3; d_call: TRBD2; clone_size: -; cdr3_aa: CASSLNGGSGSTDTQYF; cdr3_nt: TGTGCCAGCAGCTTAAACGGAGGTAGCGGGAGCACAGATACGCAGTATTTT
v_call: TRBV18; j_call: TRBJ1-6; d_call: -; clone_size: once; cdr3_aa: CASSPNVDSPLHF; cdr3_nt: TGTGCCAGCTCACCAAATGTCGATTCACCCCTCCACTTT
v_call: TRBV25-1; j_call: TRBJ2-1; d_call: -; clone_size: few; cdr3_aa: CASSEPPGGRHNEQFF; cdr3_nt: TGTGCCAGCAGTGAACCACCGGGGGGCCGGCACAATGAGCAGTTCTTC
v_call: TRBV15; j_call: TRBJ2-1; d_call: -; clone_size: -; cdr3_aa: CATSRDPSGLGSGEQFF; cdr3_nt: TGTGCCACCAGCAGAGATCCTTCGGGACTCGGGAGCGGCGAGCAGTTCTTC
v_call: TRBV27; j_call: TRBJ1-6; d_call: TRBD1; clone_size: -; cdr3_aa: CASSGQGPSIQPLHF; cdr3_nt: TGTGCCAGCAGCGGACAGGGGCCTTCCATTCAACCCCTCCACTTT
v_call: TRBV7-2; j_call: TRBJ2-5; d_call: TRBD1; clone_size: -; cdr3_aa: CASSLVPGGETQYF; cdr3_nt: TGTGCCAGCAGCTTAGTTCCAGGGGGAGAGACCCAGTACTTC
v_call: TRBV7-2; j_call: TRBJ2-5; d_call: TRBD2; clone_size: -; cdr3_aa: CASSPRVAGGGETQYF; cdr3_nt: TGTGCCAGCAGCCCCCGGGTAGCGGGAGGGGGGGAGACCCAGTACTTC
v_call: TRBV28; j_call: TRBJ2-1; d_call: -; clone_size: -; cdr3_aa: CASRNPREQFF; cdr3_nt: TGTGCCAGCAGAAACCCTAGGGAGCAGTTCTTC
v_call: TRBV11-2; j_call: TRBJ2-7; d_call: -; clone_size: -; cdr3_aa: CASSLEPVFSYEQYF; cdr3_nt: TGTGCCAGCAGCTTAGAGCCAGTATTTTCCTACGAGCAGTACTTC
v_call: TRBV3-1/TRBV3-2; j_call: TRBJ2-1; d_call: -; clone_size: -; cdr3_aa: CASNQGGGIVNEQFF; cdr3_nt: TGTGCCAGCAACCAGGGAGGGGGAATAGTTAATGAGCAGTTCTTC
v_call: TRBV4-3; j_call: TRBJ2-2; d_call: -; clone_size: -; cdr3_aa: CASSQYNTGELFF; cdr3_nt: TGCGCCAGCAGCCAATATAACACCGGGGAGCTGTTTTTT
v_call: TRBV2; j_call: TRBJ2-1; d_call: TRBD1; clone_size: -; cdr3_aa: CASRMDRGNEQFF; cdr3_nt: TGTGCCAGCAGGATGGACAGGGGAAATGAGCAGTTCTTC
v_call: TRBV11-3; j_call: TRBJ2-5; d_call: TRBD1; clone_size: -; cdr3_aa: CASKIGQGETQYF; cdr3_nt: TGTGCCAGCAAAATTGGACAGGGAGAGACCCAGTACTTC
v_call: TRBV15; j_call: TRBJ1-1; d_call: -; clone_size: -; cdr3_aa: CATSRETVLMNTEAFF; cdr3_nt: TGTGCCACCAGCAGAGAGACAGTACTTATGAACACTGAAGCTTTCTTT
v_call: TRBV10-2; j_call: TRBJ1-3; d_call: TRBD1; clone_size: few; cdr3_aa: CATEGGTGPSGNTIYF; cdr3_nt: TGCGCCACCGAGGGCGGGACAGGGCCCTCTGGAAACACCATATATTTT
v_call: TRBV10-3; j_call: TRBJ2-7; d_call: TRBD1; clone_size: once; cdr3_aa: CAISGTRGPPGEQYF; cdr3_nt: TGTGCCATCAGTGGGACAAGGGGGCCGCCGGGCGAGCAGTACTTC
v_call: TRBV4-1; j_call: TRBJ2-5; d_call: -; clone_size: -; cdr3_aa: CASSQETAEETQYF; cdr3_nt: TGCGCCAGCAGCCAAGAGACAGCCGAAGAGACCCAGTACTTC
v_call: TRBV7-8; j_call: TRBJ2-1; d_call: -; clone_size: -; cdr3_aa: CASSLARDSRAFF; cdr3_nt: TGTGCCAGCAGCTTAGCGCGGGATTCCCGGGCGTTCTTC
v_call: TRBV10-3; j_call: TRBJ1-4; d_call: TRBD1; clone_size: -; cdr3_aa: CATHGQGVEKLFF; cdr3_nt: TGTGCCACCCACGGACAGGGCGTTGAAAAACTGTTTTTT
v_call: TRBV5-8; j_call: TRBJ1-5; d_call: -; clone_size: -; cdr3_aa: CASSLGLVDQPQHF; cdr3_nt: TGTGCCAGCAGCTTGGGGCTTGTCGATCAGCCCCAGCATTTT
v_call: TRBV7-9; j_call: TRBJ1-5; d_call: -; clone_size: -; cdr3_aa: CASSRREGNQPQHF; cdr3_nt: TGTGCCAGCTCGCGCAGAGAGGGCAATCAGCCCCAGCATTTT
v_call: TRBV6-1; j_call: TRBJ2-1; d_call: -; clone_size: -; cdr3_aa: CASSEARGQGPHNEQFF; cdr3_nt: TGTGCCAGCAGTGAAGCGCGCGGTCAGGGGCCCCACAATGAGCAGTTCTTC
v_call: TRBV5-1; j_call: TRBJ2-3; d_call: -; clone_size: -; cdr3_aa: CATRVAGVADTQYF; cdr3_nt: TGCGCCACCAGGGTGGCAGGGGTAGCAGATACGCAGTATTTT